The 32 T cell receptor beta chains below were found in one sample sequenced in a study of metastatic and nonmetastatic thyroid tumors. TCRdb re-called the PCR reads with MiXCR. Among around 13,000 clones listed, 9% to 13% were seen once. Each patient went into thyroid surgery without having received any treatment. The sample was blood. The source is a female donor with papillary thyroid cancer or a benign thyroid nodule (not recorded which). Some clones in this sample may be carry-over from other donors' samples.

This clone was seen at least ten times. The same CDR3 is also encoded by other DNA sequences in this sample. This rearrangement joins TRBV12-3 or TRBV12-4 to TRBJ1-1; the D gene is possibly TRBD1 (5 bases). The CDR3 consists of 14 residues. V was trimmed by 6 bases and J by 5 bases, leaving 16 bases between them. CDR3 sequence reads: CASRSWGSGTEAFF. CDR3 nucleotide sequence: TGTGCCAGCAGATCGTGGGGGTCGGGGACTGAAGCTTTCTTT.

This clone was counted at least ten times. The chain employs TRBV18 and TRBJ1-2; the D is unclear. V lost 0 bases and J 2 bases, leaving 10 bases between the germline ends. The germline V gene encodes CDR1 KGHSH and CDR2 LQKENI. This CDR3 is 15 amino acids long. The CDR3 spells CASSPPNGPNYGYTF. CDR3 in DNA: TGTGCCAGCTCACCACCTAACGGACCGAACTATGGCTACACCTTC.

The chain combines TRBV3-1 with TRBJ2-1, with TRBD2 identical over 9 bases. Germline values: CDR1 LGHDT, CDR2 YNNKEL (reference sequence). Losses at the gene ends were 2 bases for V and 4 bases for J; bases not matched to a gene: 18. The CDR3 is 20 residues long. DNA for the CDR3: TGTGCCAGCAGCCAATATGTCTTGCGGGGGGGCCGCAAGAGGTACAATGAGCAGTTCTTC. It yields the protein CASSQYVLRGGRKRYNEQFF.

This clone has at least ten counts. This chain links TRBV7-9 with TRBJ2-1; 12 bases fit TRBD2. V lost 3 bases, J lost 13 bases, and 4 bases stayed unmatched. Per the germline V gene, CDR1 is SEHNR and CDR2 is FQNEAQ (reference sequence). The CDR3 consists of 13 residues. CDR3 nucleotide sequence: TGTGCCAGCAGCTTTGGACTAGCGGGGCGACAGTTCTTC. As protein: CASSFGLAGRQFF. The full variable domain, its missing parts supplied by reference TRBV7-9 and TRBJ2-1, is DTGVSQNPRHKITKRGQNVTFRCDPISEHNRLYWYRQTLGQGPEFLTYFQNEAQLEKSRLLSDRFSAERPKGSFSTLEIQRTEQGDSAMYLCASSFGLAGRQFFGPGTRLTVL.

Ten or more counts support this clone. The gene calls are TRBV7-3 and TRBJ2-5, with 8 bases matching TRBD1. Per germline, CDR1 SGHTA and CDR2 FQGTGA. V dropped 0 bases and J dropped 3; count of bases not matched to a gene: 0. The CDR3 loop spans 14 amino acids. The CDR3 loop is CASSLTTGEETQYF. DNA for the CDR3: TGTGCCAGCAGCTTAACGACAGGGGAAGAGACCCAGTACTTC.

This clone came up a few times. A read error may explain this, as a much larger clone is one base away. The J gene is TRBJ2-1, the V gene TRBV9; D remains ambiguous. The germline gives CDR1 SGDLS, CDR2 YYNGEE. This CDR3 comprises 14 residues. The CDR3 nucleotides read TGTGCCAGCATACCCGGGTACTCCTACAGTGAGCAGTTCTTC. Its protein is CASIPGYSYSEQFF.

V gene TRBV6-1 combines with J gene TRBJ1-4; D not certain. V dropped 0 bases and J dropped 12 bases, with 8 bases sitting between them. Germline V gene lookup returns CDR1 MNHNS and CDR2 SASEGT. The CDR3 has 12 residues. The CDR3 nucleotides are TGTGCCAGCAGTGAAGCCGCCAGGCAACTGTTTTTT. Translating gives CASSEAARQLFF.

This clone showed up many times. The chain has TRBV30 and TRBJ2-5, with TRBD2 matching 12 bases. With 4 bases clipped from V and 5 bases from J, the junction kept 2 bases outside the gene matches. Germline V gene data show CDR1 as GTSNPN and CDR2 as SVGIG (reference sequence). CDR3 size: 13 residues. This chain's CDR3 is CAWTSGGAETQYF. CDR3 DNA sequence: TGTGCCTGGACTAGCGGGGGGGCGGAGACCCAGTACTTC.

Points on this clone: This may be a read error, as it is one base from a much larger clone. The chain recombines TRBV2 with TRBJ1-2; D gene unclear. The CDR3 is 11 amino acids. The germline gives CDR1 SNHLY, CDR2 FYNNEI. The CDR3 nucleotides are TGTGCCGGCAGAGACACCTATGGCTACACCTTC. Its translation is CAGRDTYGYTF.

With respect to this clone: This may arise from a read error, as a much more abundant clone is one base away. This sequence joins TRBV7-9 and TRBJ2-1; no clear D. The CDR3 runs to 12 residues. Germline CDR1 reads SEHNR; CDR2 reads FQNEAQ (reference sequence). The CDR3 region has the DNA TGTGCCAGCAGCCTTATTTTGCATGAGCAGCTCTTC. Protein: CASSLILHEQLF.

This clone has at least ten counts. The genes are TRBV10-3 and TRBJ1-1; D is uncertain. The CDR3 runs to 12 residues. V was trimmed by 8 bases and J by 4 bases, leaving 11 bases between them. Germline V lookup: CDR1 ENHRY, CDR2 SYGVKD. The CDR3, as DNA: TGTGCCATCGGTTTCGGGAGCACTGAAGCTTTCTTT. It encodes CAIGFGSTEAFF.

This clone was detected many times. This rearrangement joins TRBV30 to TRBJ1-2; 11 positions agree with TRBD1. V lost 3 bases to trimming and J lost 7 bases; unmatched junction nucleotides: 7. Germline V gene lookup returns CDR1 GTSNPN and CDR2 SVGIG (reference sequence). The CDR3 has 14 amino acids. CDR3 region: CAWSPGTGGSGYTF. The DNA of the CDR3 is TGTGCCTGGAGCCCAGGGACAGGGGGTAGTGGCTACACCTTC.

This clone has ten or more counts. The rearrangement uses TRBV4-2 and TRBJ1-3, with D tentatively TRBD1 (5 bases). With 3 bases removed from V and 4 bases from J, the gap between germline ends came to 16 bases. In germline, CDR1 is LGHNA, CDR2 YNFKEQ. The CDR3 contains 16 residues. The DNA of the CDR3 is TGTGCCAGCAGCCATCCCGTCCGGGGGGACGGAAACACCATATATTTT. Its translation: CASSHPVRGDGNTIYF.

This clone was counted many times. V and J are TRBV6-1 and TRBJ1-4, with 7 bases fitting TRBD1. Germline trimming cut 9 bases from V and 3 bases from J; bases unmatched to any gene: 13. CDR3 length: 16 residues. The germline gives CDR1 MNHNS, CDR2 SASEGT. The DNA of the CDR3 is TGTGCCAGTGGTGCGGCAGGGGGGCCTCCTAATGAAAAACTGTTTTTT. Protein: CASGAAGGPPNEKLFF.

Points on this clone: A much larger clone lies a single base off, so this may be a read error. The V call is TRBV18, the J call TRBJ2-1; 9 bases agree with TRBD1. The CDR3 runs to 13 residues. Germline-derived CDR1 and CDR2 are KGHSH and LQKENI. For the CDR3, the DNA is TGTGCCAGCTCACCGGGACAGGGCGATGATCAGTTCTTC. This gives the protein CASSPGQGDDQFF.

This clone occurred many times. V usage is TRBV29-1 and J usage is TRBJ1-2; TRBD1 is a possible D gene (6 bases). V dropped 0 bases and J dropped 7 bases, with 15 bases sitting between them. The CDR3 runs to 14 residues. Germline CDR1 reads SQVTM; CDR2 reads ANQGSEA. CDR3 residues: CSVEEVSGHGGYTF. The CDR3 DNA is TGCAGCGTTGAAGAAGTATCGGGACACGGTGGCTACACCTTC.

This clone was counted at least ten times. J is TRBJ2-2 and V is TRBV4-3; the D is unclear. CDR1 is LGHNA and CDR2 is YSLEER in the germline V gene. This CDR3 is 14 amino acids long. V was cut by 4 bases and J by 5 bases, with 11 bases left in between. The CDR3 sequence is CASSRRKNTGELFF. The CDR3 DNA reads as TGCGCCAGCAGCCGCCGAAAGAATACCGGGGAGCTGTTTTTT.

This clone was counted between two and nine times. No conserved phenylalanine or tryptophan is present at the end of the CDR3, so a read error is the likely explanation. No DNA is shown, since the ends of the CDR3 on it are uncertain; the CDR3 is the one TCRdb lists. The chain combines TRBV6-1 with TRBJ1-2; no DNA check was done on the table's D call, TRBD1. Ends included, the CDR3 has 13 residues. Germline values: CDR1 MNHNS, CDR2 SASEGT. CDR3: CASRPTGAWGHTS.

The rearrangement joins TRBV5-5 to TRBJ1-2; D possibly corresponds to TRBD1 (6 bases). V lost 2 bases, J lost 7 bases, and 15 bases lay in between. The CDR3 is 14 amino acids. Germline V lookup: CDR1 SGHKS, CDR2 YYEKEE (reference sequence). CDR3 region: CASSLDPGGPGYTF. CDR3 bases: TGTGCCAGCAGCTTAGACCCCGGGGGCCCTGGCTACACCTTC.

The sample holds many counts of this clone. At one end the junction does not follow the germline gene, possibly because of a read error. This chain connects TRBV7-7 to TRBJ2-7, with D perhaps TRBD1 (5 bases). The CDR3 contains 18 residues. The germline V gene has CDR1 SSHAT and CDR2 FNYEAQ (reference sequence). The DNA of the CDR3 is TGTGCTAGCAGCTTATACCCCCCGACAGAGTCCGCGTACTACGAGCAGTACTTC. Amino acid sequence: CASSLYPPTESAYYEQYF.

This clone was counted between two and nine times. J is TRBJ1-2 and V is TRBV6-1, with TRBD1 identical over 7 bases. Germline V CDR1 and CDR2: MNHNS, SASEGT. CDR3 size: 14 residues. Trimming took 2 bases from V and 3 from J; bases not matched to a gene: 3. This chain's CDR3 is CASSENTGDYGYTF. The CDR3 DNA follows: TGTGCCAGCAGTGAAAATACAGGGGACTATGGCTACACCTTC.

The chain recombines TRBV11-2 with TRBJ2-7; 8 bases align to TRBD2. The germline CDR1 and CDR2 sequences are SGHAT and FQNNGV. This CDR3 contains 16 residues. V lost 0 bases, J lost 2 bases, and 6 bases stayed unmatched. The chain's CDR3 is CASSLDFAGGAYEQYF. The CDR3, as DNA: TGTGCCAGCAGCTTAGATTTTGCGGGAGGAGCCTACGAGCAGTACTTC.

The rearrangement uses TRBV6-1 and TRBJ2-3; TRBD1 might be the D (6 bases). V gave up 10 bases and J gave up 6 bases, with 23 bases separating them. Germline V CDR1 and CDR2: MNHNS, SASEGT. This CDR3 spans 15 amino acids. The CDR3 loop reads CAISPTTGLRDTQYF. The CDR3 DNA reads TGTGCCATCTCCCCCACAACAGGGCTCCGGGATACGCAGTATTTT.

As regards this clone: The junction does not match germline at one end; this may be a read error. The chain employs TRBV20-1 and TRBJ2-1, with D possibly called TRBD1 or TRBD2 (6 bases each). Per the germline V gene, CDR1 is DFQATT and CDR2 is SNEGSKA (reference sequence). This CDR3 is 16 amino acids long. The DNA of the CDR3 is TGCAGTGCTAGGATCAGGGGAGGCTCTTCCTACAATGAGCAATTCTTC. Its translation: CSARIRGGSSYNEQFF.

This clone is labeled as medium-sized. The chain carries TRBV12-3 or TRBV12-4 and TRBJ2-2; no clear D. Deletions cut 8 bases from V and 0 bases from J, with 10 bases between. CDR3 length: 14 residues. The CDR3 coding sequence is TGTGCCAGCGTCGGACGAACGAACACCGGGGAGCTGTTTTTT. This codes for CASVGRTNTGELFF.

This clone was counted many times. The rearrangement links TRBV18 to TRBJ1-1; perhaps TRBD1 as D (5 bases). Trimming pared 1 base from V and 6 bases from J, leaving 9 bases between. Germline loops: CDR1 KGHSH, CDR2 LQKENI. This CDR3 region has 13 residues. CDR3 protein: CASSPQTGAEAFF. CDR3 DNA sequence: TGTGCCAGCTCACCACAGACGGGGGCTGAAGCTTTCTTT.

The chain uses TRBV11-2 and TRBJ2-7, with 10 bases that match TRBD2. This CDR3 has 17 residues. J gave up 5 bases and V 1 base, and 11 bases lay outside the gene matches. Germline V lookup: CDR1 SGHAT, CDR2 FQNNGV. CDR3 in amino acids: CASSLGAGGPLLDEQYF. CDR3 coding DNA: TGTGCCAGCAGCTTAGGAGCGGGAGGGCCCCTTTTGGACGAGCAGTACTTC.

A note on this clone: This sequence may be a read error, since a much larger clone differs from it by one base. The rearrangement joins TRBV5-1 to TRBJ2-5, with unresolved D. Germline V lookup: CDR1 SGHRS, CDR2 YFSETQ. This CDR3 region has 17 residues. In nucleotides, the CDR3 is TGCGCCAGCAGCTTGGTGGCCGTCAGCCGAAGCCAAAAGACCCAGTACTTC. Translation gives CASSLVAVSRSQKTQYF. Supplemented by reference TRBV5-1 and TRBJ2-5, the full variable domain reads KAGVTQTPRYLIKTRGQQVTLSCSPISGHRSVSWYQQTPGQGLQFLFEYFSETQRNKGNFPGRFSGRQFSNSRSEMNVSTLELGDSALYLCASSLVAVSRSQKTQYFGPGTRLLVL.

This clone was picked up many times. The same CDR3 also results from other DNA sequences found in this sample. The chain links TRBV6-1 to TRBJ2-3; 9 bases are shared with TRBD2. J lost 6 bases, V lost 9 bases, and 13 bases had no gene match. Germline V CDR1 and CDR2: MNHNS, SASEGT. The CDR3 totals 15 residues. This CDR3 reads CASKRGGGARDTQYF. Written as DNA, the CDR3 is TGTGCCAGTAAAAGGGGCGGGGGGGCCAGGGATACGCAGTATTTT.

About this clone: One end of the junction does not line up with germline, which may come from a read error. The J gene is TRBJ2-3, the V gene TRBV6-1; no clear D. Germline CDR1 and CDR2: MNHNS and SASEGT. The CDR3 consists of 14 residues. The CDR3: CASSEMAGADTQYF. CDR3 nucleotides: TGTGCCAGCAGTGAAATGGCAGGAGCAGACACGCAGTATTTT.

This clone was counted at least ten times. V usage is TRBV6-1 and J usage is TRBJ1-1, with D perhaps TRBD1 (6 bases). With 5 bases removed from V and 1 base from J, the gap between germline ends came to 14 bases. Germline V gene data show CDR1 as MNHNS and CDR2 as SASEGT. This CDR3 comprises 15 residues. The CDR3 is CASSTLQGGNTEAFF. The CDR3 DNA is TGTGCCAGCAGTACCCTACAGGGCGGGAACACTGAAGCTTTCTTT.

A remark on this clone: One end of the junction does not line up with germline, which may come from a read error. The chain uses TRBV6-1 and TRBJ2-2, with D perhaps TRBD1 or TRBD2 (5 bases each). The CDR3 is made up of 14 amino acids. CDR1 MNHNS and CDR2 SASEGT come from the germline V gene. The CDR3 loop reads CASRSGTDTGELFF. The CDR3 region has the DNA TGTGCCAGCAGGTCCGGGACGGACACCGGTGAGCTGTTTTTT.